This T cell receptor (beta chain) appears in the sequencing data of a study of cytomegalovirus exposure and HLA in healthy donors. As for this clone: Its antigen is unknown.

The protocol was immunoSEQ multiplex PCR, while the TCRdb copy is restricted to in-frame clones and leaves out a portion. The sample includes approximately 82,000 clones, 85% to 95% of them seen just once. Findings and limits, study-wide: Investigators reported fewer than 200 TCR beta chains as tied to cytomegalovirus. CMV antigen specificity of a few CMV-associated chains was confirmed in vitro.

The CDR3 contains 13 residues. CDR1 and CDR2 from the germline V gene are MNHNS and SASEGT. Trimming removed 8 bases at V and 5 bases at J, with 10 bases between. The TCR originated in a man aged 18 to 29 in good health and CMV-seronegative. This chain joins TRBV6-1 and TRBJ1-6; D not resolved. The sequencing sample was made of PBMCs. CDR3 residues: CASRVNHNSPLHF. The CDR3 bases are TGTGCCAGCCGGGTAAACCATAATTCACCCCTCCACTTT.